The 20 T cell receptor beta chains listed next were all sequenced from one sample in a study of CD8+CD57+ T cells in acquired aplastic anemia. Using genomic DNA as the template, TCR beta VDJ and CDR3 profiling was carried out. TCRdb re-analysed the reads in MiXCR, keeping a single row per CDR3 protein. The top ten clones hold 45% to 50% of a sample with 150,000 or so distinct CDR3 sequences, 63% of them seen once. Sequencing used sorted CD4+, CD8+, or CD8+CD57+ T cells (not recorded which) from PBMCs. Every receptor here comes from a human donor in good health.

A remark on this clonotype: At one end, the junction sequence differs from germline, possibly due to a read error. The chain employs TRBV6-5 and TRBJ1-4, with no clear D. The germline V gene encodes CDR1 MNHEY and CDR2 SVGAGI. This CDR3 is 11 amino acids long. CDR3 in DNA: TGTGCCAGCAGTCCTAAACAAAACGGGGTTTTT. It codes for CASSPKQNGVF.

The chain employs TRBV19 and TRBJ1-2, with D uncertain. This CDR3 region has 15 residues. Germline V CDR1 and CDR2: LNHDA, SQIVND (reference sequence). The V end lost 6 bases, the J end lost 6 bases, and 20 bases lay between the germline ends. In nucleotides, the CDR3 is TGTGCCAGTAGAACCGTGGGCAGTCCACCGGATGGCTACACCTTC. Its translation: CASRTVGSPPDGYTF.

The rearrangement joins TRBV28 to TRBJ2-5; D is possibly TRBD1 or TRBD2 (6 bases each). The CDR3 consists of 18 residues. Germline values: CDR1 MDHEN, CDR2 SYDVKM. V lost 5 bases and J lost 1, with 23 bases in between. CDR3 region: CASSTFLRGRVRQETQYF. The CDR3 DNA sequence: TGTGCCAGCAGTACATTCCTTCGGGGGCGGGTTCGCCAAGAGACCCAGTACTTC.

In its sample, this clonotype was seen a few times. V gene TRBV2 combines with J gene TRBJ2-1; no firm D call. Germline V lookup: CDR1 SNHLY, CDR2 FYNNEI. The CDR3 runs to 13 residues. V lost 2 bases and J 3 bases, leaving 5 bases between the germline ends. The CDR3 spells CASSETGYNEQFF. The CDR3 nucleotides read TGTGCCAGCAGTGAAACCGGCTACAATGAGCAGTTCTTC.

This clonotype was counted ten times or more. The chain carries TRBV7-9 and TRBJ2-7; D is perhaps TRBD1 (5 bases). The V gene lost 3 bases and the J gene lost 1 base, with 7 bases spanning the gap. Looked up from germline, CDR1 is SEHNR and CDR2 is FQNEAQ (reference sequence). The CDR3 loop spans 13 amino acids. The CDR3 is CASSLTDSYEQYF. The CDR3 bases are TGTGCCAGCAGCTTGACAGATTCCTACGAGCAGTACTTC.

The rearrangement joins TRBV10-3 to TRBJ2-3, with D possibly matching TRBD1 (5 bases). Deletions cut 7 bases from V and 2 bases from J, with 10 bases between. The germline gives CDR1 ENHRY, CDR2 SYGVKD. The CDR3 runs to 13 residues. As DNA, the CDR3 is TGTGCCATCACAAGGGGTTCCACAGATACGCAGTATTTT. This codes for CAITRGSTDTQYF.

Here the CDR3 reads CSALRPGQFQPQHF. The CDR3 nucleotides read TGCAGTGCCCTCCGACCGGGACAGTTTCAGCCCCAGCATTTT. V is TRBV20-1 and J is TRBJ1-5; 7 nucleotides agree with TRBD1. The junction had 11 bases not matched to a gene; V was cut back by 6 bases and J by 6 bases. The CDR3 sequence is 14 residues long. Germline CDR1 DFQATT, CDR2 SNEGSKA (reference sequence).

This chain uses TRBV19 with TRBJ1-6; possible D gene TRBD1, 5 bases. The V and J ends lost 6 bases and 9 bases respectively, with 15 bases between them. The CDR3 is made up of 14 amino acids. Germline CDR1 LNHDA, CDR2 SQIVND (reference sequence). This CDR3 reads CASRTAKRGSPLHF. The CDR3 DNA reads TGTGCCAGTAGGACCGCCAAGAGGGGTTCACCCCTCCACTTT. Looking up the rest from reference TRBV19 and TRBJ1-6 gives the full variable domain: DGGITQSPKYLFRKEGQNVTLSCEQNLNHDAMYWYRQDPGQGLRLIYYSQIVNDFQKGDIAEGYSVSREKKESFPLTVTSAQKNPTAFYLCASRTAKRGSPLHFGNGTRLTVT.

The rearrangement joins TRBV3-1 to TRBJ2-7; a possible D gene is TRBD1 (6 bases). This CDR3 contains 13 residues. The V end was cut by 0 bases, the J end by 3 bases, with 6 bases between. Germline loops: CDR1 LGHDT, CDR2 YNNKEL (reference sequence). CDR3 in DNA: TGTGCCAGCAGCCAAGAGGGACACTACGAGCAGTACTTC. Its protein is CASSQEGHYEQYF.

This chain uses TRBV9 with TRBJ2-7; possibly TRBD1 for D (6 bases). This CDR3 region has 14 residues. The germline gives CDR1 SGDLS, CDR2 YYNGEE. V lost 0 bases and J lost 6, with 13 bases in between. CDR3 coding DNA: TGTGCCAGCAGCGTAGCTGGGCAGGGGAGCGAGCAGTACTTC. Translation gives CASSVAGQGSEQYF.

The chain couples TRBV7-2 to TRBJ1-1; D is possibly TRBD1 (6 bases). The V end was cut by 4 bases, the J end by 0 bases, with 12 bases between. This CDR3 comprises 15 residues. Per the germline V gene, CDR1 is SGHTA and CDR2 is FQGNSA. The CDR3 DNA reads TGTGCCAGCAGCTCCGCCGGGACACTGAACACTGAAGCTTTCTTT. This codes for CASSSAGTLNTEAFF.

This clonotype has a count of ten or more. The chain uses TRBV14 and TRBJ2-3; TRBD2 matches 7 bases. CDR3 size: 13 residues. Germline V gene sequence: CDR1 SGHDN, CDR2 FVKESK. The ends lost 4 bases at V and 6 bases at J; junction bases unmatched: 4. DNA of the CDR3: TGTGCCAGCAGCCCGACTAGCTGGGATACGCAGTATTTT. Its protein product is CASSPTSWDTQYF.

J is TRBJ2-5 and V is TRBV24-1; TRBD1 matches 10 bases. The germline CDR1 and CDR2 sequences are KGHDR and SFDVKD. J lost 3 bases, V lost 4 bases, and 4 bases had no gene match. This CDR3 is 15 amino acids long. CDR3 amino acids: CATSELTGGKETQYF. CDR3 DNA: TGTGCCACCAGTGAGTTGACAGGGGGCAAAGAGACCCAGTACTTC.

CDR3 sequence reads: CASSTKGRGNEKLFF. The CDR3 nucleotides are TGTGCCAGTAGCACTAAGGGGAGGGGGAATGAAAAACTGTTTTTT. J is TRBJ1-4 and V is TRBV19, with D possibly matching TRBD1 (6 bases). The germline CDR1 and CDR2 sequences are LNHDA and SQIVND (reference sequence). The CDR3 extends over 15 amino acids. Trimming shortened V by 6 bases and J by 5 bases, and 16 bases separated the two germline ends.

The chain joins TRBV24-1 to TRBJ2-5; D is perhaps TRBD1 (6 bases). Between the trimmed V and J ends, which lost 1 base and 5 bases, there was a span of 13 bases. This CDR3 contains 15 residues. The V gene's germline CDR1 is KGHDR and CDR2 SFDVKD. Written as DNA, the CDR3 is TGTGCCACCAGTGATTTTAAGGGACACTTCGAGACCCAGTACTTC. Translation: CATSDFKGHFETQYF.

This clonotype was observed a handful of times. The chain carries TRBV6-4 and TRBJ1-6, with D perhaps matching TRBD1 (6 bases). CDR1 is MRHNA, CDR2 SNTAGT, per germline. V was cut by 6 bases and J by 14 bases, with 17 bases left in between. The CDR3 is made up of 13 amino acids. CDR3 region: CASSATGSESLHF. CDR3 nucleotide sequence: TGTGCCAGCAGCGCGACAGGATCGGAATCCCTCCACTTT.

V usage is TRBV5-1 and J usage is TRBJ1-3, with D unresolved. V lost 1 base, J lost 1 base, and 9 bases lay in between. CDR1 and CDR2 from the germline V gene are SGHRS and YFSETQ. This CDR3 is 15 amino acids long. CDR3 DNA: TGCGCCAGCAGCTTGAGGCCTGATTCTGGAAACACCATATATTTT. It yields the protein CASSLRPDSGNTIYF.

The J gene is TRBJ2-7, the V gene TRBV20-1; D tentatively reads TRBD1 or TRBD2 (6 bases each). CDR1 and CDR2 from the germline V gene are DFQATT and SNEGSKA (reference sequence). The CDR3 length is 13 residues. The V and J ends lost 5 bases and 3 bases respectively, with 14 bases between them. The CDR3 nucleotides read TGCAGTGCTCGTGTGGGGGGCGGCTACGAGCAGTACTTC. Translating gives CSARVGGGYEQYF.

Here the CDR3 reads CASSYGTSGDNEQFF. In DNA, the CDR3 is TGTGCCAGCAGTTACGGGACTAGCGGGGACAATGAGCAGTTCTTC. J is TRBJ2-1 and V is TRBV25-1; 13 bases line up with TRBD2. Germline CDR1 reads MGHDK; CDR2 reads SYGVNS. The CDR3 spans 15 residues. V was clipped by 5 bases and J by 5 bases; unmatched bases: 3.

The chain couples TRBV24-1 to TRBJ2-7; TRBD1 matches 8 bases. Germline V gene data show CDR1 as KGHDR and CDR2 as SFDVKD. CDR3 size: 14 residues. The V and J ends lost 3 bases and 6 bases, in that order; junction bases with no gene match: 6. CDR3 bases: TGTGCCACCAGTGATGCCAGGACAGGGTTCGAGCAGTACTTC. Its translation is CATSDARTGFEQYF.